Shown below are 13 T cell receptor beta chains from a single sample sequenced in a study of regulatory T cells in long-lasting Graves disease. Time point meaning: newly diagnosed GD, antithyroid drugs for less than 3 months. Generation of the TCR library employed RNA extracted from PBMCs. The authors built TCR beta libraries using iRepertoire HTBI primers and Arm-PCR of CDR3 regions. TCRdb used MiXCR to reprocess the multiplex PCR reads, holding one entry per CDR3 protein. The sample lists 350,000 to 550,000 distinct CDR3 sequences, under 15% occurring once. This sample also belongs to another study, concerning T cells in Graves' hyperthyroidism and ophthalmopathy.

The source material was peripheral blood mononuclear cells (PBMCs), sampled at new diagnosis, from a patient treated with antithyroid drugs. The receptors shown here come from a woman younger than 45 with Graves disease.

This clonotype showed up many times. The V and J genes are TRBV27 and TRBJ2-1; the match to TRBD2 covers 11 bases. This CDR3 region has 15 residues. Trimming cost V 6 bases and J 8 bases; bases outside gene matches: 9. CDR1 is MNHEY and CDR2 is SMNVEV in the germline V gene (reference sequence). CDR3 sequence (DNA): TGTGCCAGCAGCTTAGCGGGAGGGCCAGTGGATGAGCAGTTCTTC. As protein: CASSLAGGPVDEQFF.

This clonotype was recorded many times. The chain joins TRBV19 to TRBJ2-1, with 7 bases lining up with TRBD1. V lost 10 bases to trimming and J lost 6 bases; unmatched junction nucleotides: 12. Per the germline V gene, CDR1 is LNHDA and CDR2 is SQIVND (reference sequence). CDR3 length: 14 amino acids. Written as DNA, the CDR3 is TGTGCCACCCAAGCAGGGGGTCTCGGCAATGAGCAGTTCTTC. Translating it yields CATQAGGLGNEQFF.

This clonotype was detected many times. The J gene is TRBJ1-1, the V gene TRBV6-1; no definite D call. Trimming cost V 5 bases and J 4 bases, with 11 bases left between them. This CDR3 has 13 residues. The germline V gene has CDR1 MNHNS and CDR2 SASEGT. The CDR3 here is CASSPRDGTEAFF. The CDR3 DNA follows: TGTGCCAGCAGTCCCCGGGATGGCACTGAAGCTTTCTTT.

The rearrangement uses TRBV19 and TRBJ2-7; no firm D call. The CDR3 sequence is 12 residues long. Trimming removed 6 bases from V and 3 bases from J, with 9 bases in between. Germline values: CDR1 LNHDA, CDR2 SQIVND (reference sequence). The CDR3 DNA reads TGTGCCAGTAGAAGTGCCAACTACGAGCAGTACTTC. Its translation is CASRSANYEQYF.

This clonotype was observed a few times. The chain carries TRBV27 and TRBJ1-2, with 9 positions matching TRBD1. This CDR3 region has 14 residues. Germline V lookup: CDR1 MNHEY, CDR2 SMNVEV (reference sequence). The V segment lost 6 bases and the J segment 4 bases; nucleotides outside the gene matches: 6. The CDR3 sequence: CASRQGQGFYGYTF. CDR3 nucleotides: TGTGCCAGCAGACAGGGACAGGGCTTCTATGGCTACACCTTC.

Regarding this clonotype: With a much larger clone just one base away, this may be a read error. The CDR3 sequence is CASSLLGQAFRNEQFF. The DNA of the CDR3 is TGTGCCAGCAGCCTATTGGGTCAGGCTTTTAGAAATGAGCAGTTCTTC. J is TRBJ2-1 and V is TRBV7-3; no firm D call. Germline CDR1 is SGHTA and CDR2 is FQGTGA. The CDR3 extends over 16 amino acids. V dropped 5 bases and J dropped 7 bases, with 21 bases sitting between them.

J is TRBJ2-7 and V is TRBV5-1, with TRBD1 matching over 10 bases. V dropped 7 bases and J dropped 7; count of bases not matched to a gene: 8. The CDR3 has 13 amino acids. Germline loops: CDR1 SGHRS, CDR2 YFSETQ. CDR3 loop: CASAGTGAREQYF. DNA for the CDR3: TGCGCCAGCGCCGGGACAGGGGCGAGGGAGCAGTACTTC.

This clonotype was observed a few times. The rearrangement uses TRBV6-2 or TRBV6-3 and TRBJ2-3; no clear D gene. This CDR3 comprises 13 residues. Per germline, CDR1 MNHEY and CDR2 SVGEGT. With 0 bases removed from V and 3 bases from J, the gap between germline ends came to 4 bases. The CDR3 protein is CASSYSITDTQYF. The CDR3 DNA reads TGTGCCAGCAGTTACTCTATTACAGATACGCAGTATTTT.

The chain uses TRBV29-1 and TRBJ1-1; TRBD1 is a possible D gene (5 bases). The CDR3 extends over 13 amino acids. Trimming took off 4 bases at V and 3 bases at J, with 12 bases between the two ends. Germline values: CDR1 SQVTM, CDR2 ANQGSEA. The CDR3 coding sequence is TGCAGCGTTGGATGGACAATCTACACTGAAGCTTTCTTT. Protein: CSVGWTIYTEAFF.

The chain is built from TRBV5-1 and TRBJ2-1; D not resolved. Matching the DNA end better, TRBJ2-5 makes the J call doubtful. In germline, CDR1 is SGHRS, CDR2 YFSETQ. The CDR3 is made up of 14 amino acids. The CDR3 here is CASSSTLGQETQYF. The CDR3 DNA reads as TGCGCCAGCAGCTCCACCCTAGGGCAAGAGACCCAGTACTTC.

Many counts were recorded for this clonotype. The rearrangement links TRBV12-3 or TRBV12-4 to TRBJ2-2; tentative D call: TRBD2 (6 bases). The CDR3 has 16 amino acids. Trimming took 3 bases from V and 5 from J, leaving 16 bases between them. CDR3 DNA: TGTGCCAGCAGTTTTATTGGCGGGATTTTAACCGGGGAGCTGTTTTTT. Translating it yields CASSFIGGILTGELFF.

This clonotype occurred many times. The V gene is TRBV10-3, the J gene TRBJ2-1; D perhaps matches TRBD1 (6 bases). There are 16 residues in the CDR3. Trimming left V 0 bases short and J 6 bases short, with 15 bases between. In germline, CDR1 is ENHRY, CDR2 SYGVKD. In nucleotides, the CDR3 is TGTGCCATCAGTGAGTCTGGGCTGGGGGACACCAATGAGCAGTTCTTC. Translating it yields CAISESGLGDTNEQFF.

There are many counts of this clonotype. V usage is TRBV20-1 and J usage is TRBJ1-1; TRBD1 agrees at 10 bases. Germline V gives CDR1 DFQATT, CDR2 SNEGSKA (reference sequence). V lost 1 base to trimming and J lost 5 bases; unmatched junction nucleotides: 10. CDR3 size: 16 residues. The chain's CDR3 is CSARGGDRGFRTEAFF. The CDR3 DNA reads as TGCAGTGCTAGAGGGGGGGACAGGGGATTTCGGACTGAAGCTTTCTTT.